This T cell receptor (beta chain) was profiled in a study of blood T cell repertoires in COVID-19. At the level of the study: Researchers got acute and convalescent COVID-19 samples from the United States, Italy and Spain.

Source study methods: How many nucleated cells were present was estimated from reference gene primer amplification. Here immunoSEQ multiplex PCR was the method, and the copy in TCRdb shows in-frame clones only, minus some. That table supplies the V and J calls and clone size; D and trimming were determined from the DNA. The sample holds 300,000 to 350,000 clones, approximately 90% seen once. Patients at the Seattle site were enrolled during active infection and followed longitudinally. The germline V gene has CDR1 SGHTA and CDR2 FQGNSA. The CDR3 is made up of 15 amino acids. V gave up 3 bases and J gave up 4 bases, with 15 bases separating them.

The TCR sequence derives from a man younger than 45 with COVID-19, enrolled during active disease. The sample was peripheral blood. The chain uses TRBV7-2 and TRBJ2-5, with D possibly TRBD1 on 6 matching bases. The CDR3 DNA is TGTGCCAGCAGCTTGCAGGGGTTAGAAGGAGAGACCCAGTACTTC. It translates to CASSLQGLEGETQYF.